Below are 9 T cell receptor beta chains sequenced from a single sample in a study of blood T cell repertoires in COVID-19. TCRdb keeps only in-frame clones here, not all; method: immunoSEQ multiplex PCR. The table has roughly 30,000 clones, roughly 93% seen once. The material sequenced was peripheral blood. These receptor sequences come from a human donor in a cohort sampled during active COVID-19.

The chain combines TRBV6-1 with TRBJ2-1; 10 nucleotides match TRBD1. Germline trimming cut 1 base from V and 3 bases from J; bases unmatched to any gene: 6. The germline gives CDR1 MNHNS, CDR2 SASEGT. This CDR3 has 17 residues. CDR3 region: CASSEERGQGIYNEQFF. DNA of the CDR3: TGTGCCAGCAGTGAAGAGAGGGGACAGGGGATCTACAATGAGCAGTTCTTC.

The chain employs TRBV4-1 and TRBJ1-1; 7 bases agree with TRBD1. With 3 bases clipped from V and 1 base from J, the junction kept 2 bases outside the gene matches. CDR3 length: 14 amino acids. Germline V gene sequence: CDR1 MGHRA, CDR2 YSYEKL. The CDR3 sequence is CASSQRQGNTEAFF. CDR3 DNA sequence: TGCGCCAGCAGCCAGCGACAGGGGAACACTGAAGCTTTCTTT.

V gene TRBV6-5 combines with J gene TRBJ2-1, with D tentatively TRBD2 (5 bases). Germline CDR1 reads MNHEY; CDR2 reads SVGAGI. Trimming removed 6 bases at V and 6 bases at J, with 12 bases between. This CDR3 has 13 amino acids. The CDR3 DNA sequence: TGTGCCAGCAGCCCACCTGGGAGCAATGAGCAGTTCTTC. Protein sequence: CASSPPGSNEQFF.

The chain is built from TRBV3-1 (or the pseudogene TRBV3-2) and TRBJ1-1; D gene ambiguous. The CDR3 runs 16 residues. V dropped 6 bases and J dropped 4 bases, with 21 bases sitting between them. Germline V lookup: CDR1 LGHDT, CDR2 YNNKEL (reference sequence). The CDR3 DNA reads TGTGCCAGCAGTCCCGGGTCCCACTTTTTGAGCACTGAAGCTTTCTTT. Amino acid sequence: CASSPGSHFLSTEAFF.

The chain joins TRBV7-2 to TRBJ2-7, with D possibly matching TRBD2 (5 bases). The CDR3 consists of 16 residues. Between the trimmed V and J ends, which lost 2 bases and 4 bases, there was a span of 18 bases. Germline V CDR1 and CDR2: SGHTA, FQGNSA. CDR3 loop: CASSLPPGGSKYEQYF. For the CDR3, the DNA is TGTGCCAGCAGCTTACCTCCTGGTGGGAGTAAGTACGAGCAGTACTTC.

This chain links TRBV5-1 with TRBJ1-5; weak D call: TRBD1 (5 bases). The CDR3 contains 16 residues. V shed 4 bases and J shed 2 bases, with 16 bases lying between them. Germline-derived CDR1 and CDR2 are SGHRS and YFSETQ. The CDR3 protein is CASSVGDFGGNQPQHF. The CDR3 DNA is TGCGCCAGCAGCGTAGGGGACTTCGGGGGCAATCAGCCCCAGCATTTT.

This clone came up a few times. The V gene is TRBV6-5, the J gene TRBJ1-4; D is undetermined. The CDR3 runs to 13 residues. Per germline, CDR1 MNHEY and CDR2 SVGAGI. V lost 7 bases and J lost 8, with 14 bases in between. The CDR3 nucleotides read TGTGCCAGCATACGGCCAGGAGGAGAAAAACTGTTTTTT. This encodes CASIRPGGEKLFF.

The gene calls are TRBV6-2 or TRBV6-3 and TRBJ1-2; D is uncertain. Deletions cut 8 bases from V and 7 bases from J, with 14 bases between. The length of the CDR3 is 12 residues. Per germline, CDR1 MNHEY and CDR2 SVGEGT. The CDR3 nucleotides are TGTGCCAGCGGCCTCAATAAACTTGGCTACACCTTC. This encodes CASGLNKLGYTF.

CDR3 nucleotide sequence: TGCGCCAGCAGCTCTATGCCGGGACAGGGGGATATTGGGTATGGCTACACCTTC. Its protein is CASSSMPGQGDIGYGYTF. This chain uses TRBV5-1 with TRBJ1-2; the match to TRBD1 covers 11 bases. V lost 3 bases to trimming and J lost 5 bases; unmatched junction nucleotides: 15. This CDR3 is 18 amino acids long. Germline CDR1 reads SGHRS; CDR2 reads YFSETQ.